These 27 T cell receptor beta chains share one sample of origin, sequenced in a study of blood T cell repertoires in COVID-19. Only in-frame clones appear in the TCRdb table, and some are missing; sequencing was by immunoSEQ multiplex PCR. The table has roughly 670,000 clones, just under 90% seen once. The sample consisted of peripheral blood. The receptor source for this set is a young woman with acute or convalescent COVID-19.

The rearrangement joins TRBV7-2 to TRBJ2-7; D is possibly TRBD2 (6 bases). Between the trimmed V and J ends, which lost 1 base and 6 bases, there was a span of 10 bases. Germline loops: CDR1 SGHTA, CDR2 FQGNSA. This CDR3 comprises 13 residues. CDR3 protein: CASSLGQGGEQYF. CDR3 bases: TGTGCCAGCAGCTTAGGTCAGGGAGGCGAGCAGTACTTC.

This chain joins TRBV5-5 and TRBJ1-1; 7 bases match TRBD1. Germline CDR1 is SGHKS and CDR2 is YYEKEE (reference sequence). CDR3 length: 14 amino acids. Trimming took 6 bases from V and 6 from J; bases not matched to a gene: 11. The CDR3 loop reads CASIRDSPGAEAFF. DNA for the CDR3: TGTGCCAGCATCAGGGACAGCCCCGGGGCTGAAGCTTTCTTT.

This clone appeared once. V gene TRBV7-2 combines with J gene TRBJ2-2; a weak D match, TRBD1 (6 bases). From germline, CDR1 is SGHTA and CDR2 FQGNSA. The V gene lost 5 bases and the J gene lost 6 bases, with 13 bases spanning the gap. CDR3 length: 14 residues. The CDR3 spells CASSALQGSGELFF. The CDR3, as DNA: TGTGCCAGCAGCGCCCTTCAGGGGTCCGGGGAGCTGTTTTTT.

The chain has TRBV27 and TRBJ1-2; 12 bases are shared with TRBD1. This CDR3 is 15 amino acids long. Per the germline V gene, CDR1 is MNHEY and CDR2 is SMNVEV (reference sequence). Losses at the gene ends were 2 bases for V and 8 bases for J; bases not matched to a gene: 6. The CDR3 nucleotides read TGTGCCAGCAGTTTAAGGGACAGGGGGCATAGAGGCTACACCTTC. Amino acid sequence: CASSLRDRGHRGYTF.

The rearrangement links TRBV29-1 to TRBJ1-1; 7 bases line up with TRBD1. The length of the CDR3 is 12 residues. CDR1 and CDR2 (germline): SQVTM, ANQGSEA. The CDR3 sequence is CGGTAMNTEAFF. CDR3 coding DNA: TGCGGGGGGACAGCTATGAACACTGAAGCTTTCTTT. Combining the CDR3 with reference TRBV29-1 and TRBJ1-1 gives the whole variable domain SAVISQKPSRDICQRGTSLTIQCQVDSQVTMMFWYRQQPGQSLTLIATANQGSEATYESGFVIDKFPISRPNLTFSTLTVSNMSPEDSSIYLCGGTAMNTEAFFGQGTRLTVV.

The chain has TRBV7-3 and TRBJ2-2; the D is unclear. Germline CDR1 is SGHTA and CDR2 is FQGTGA. The CDR3 totals 16 residues. Trimming cost V 5 bases and J 0 bases, with 13 bases left between them. CDR3 residues: CASSDQTPANTGELFF. The CDR3, as DNA: TGTGCCAGCAGCGATCAGACACCTGCGAACACCGGGGAGCTGTTTTTT. Complete variable domain (other parts from reference TRBV7-3 and TRBJ2-2): GAGVSQTPSNKVTEKGKYVELRCDPISGHTALYWYRQSLGQGPEFLIYFQGTGAADDSGLPNDRFFAVRPEGSVSTLKIQRTERGDSAVYLCASSDQTPANTGELFFGEGSRLTVL.

This clone was observed once. The V and J genes are TRBV6-4 and TRBJ2-1; maybe TRBD1 (6 bases). The length of the CDR3 is 16 residues. V gave up 3 bases and J gave up 6 bases, with 18 bases separating them. Germline CDR1 MRHNA, CDR2 SNTAGT. The CDR3 here is CASSDGGQGNGNEQFF. The CDR3 nucleotides are TGTGCCAGCAGTGATGGGGGTCAGGGGAACGGCAATGAGCAGTTCTTC.

This rearrangement joins TRBV5-5 to TRBJ1-2; tentative D call: TRBD1 (5 bases). V shed 2 bases and J shed 6 bases, with 11 bases lying between them. Germline V CDR1 and CDR2: SGHKS, YYEKEE (reference sequence). The CDR3 is 13 amino acids. CDR3 nucleotide sequence: TGTGCCAGCAGCTTAGGGGTTCTGGATGGCTACACCTTC. Its translation: CASSLGVLDGYTF.

The CDR3, as DNA: TGTGCCAGCAGCCCACAGGGGGCTACGGATACGCAGTATTTT. Its translation is CASSPQGATDTQYF. J is TRBJ2-3 and V is TRBV6-4; 9 nucleotides agree with TRBD1. This CDR3 spans 14 amino acids. The V gene end was trimmed by 6 bases and the J gene end by 6 bases; junction bases not matched to a gene: 7. Germline assignment: CDR1 MRHNA and CDR2 SNTAGT.

There are a few counts of this clone. The chain carries TRBV15 and TRBJ1-4, with 8 bases lining up with TRBD1. Trimming removed 5 bases from V and 10 bases from J; junction bases left unmatched: 15. CDR3 length: 16 amino acids. Germline V lookup: CDR1 LNHNV, CDR2 YYDKDF (reference sequence). The CDR3 here is CATSPTPGQGQVKLFF. The DNA of the CDR3 is TGTGCCACCAGCCCTACACCCGGACAGGGTCAGGTAAAACTGTTTTTT.

This clone showed up just once. This chain connects TRBV5-1 to TRBJ2-7, with TRBD2 as a possible D gene (6 bases). The germline V and J ends were trimmed by 2 bases and 1 base, with 13 bases remaining between them. This CDR3 is built from 15 residues. The V gene's germline CDR1 is SGHRS and CDR2 YFSETQ. CDR3 residues: CASSLTGTFSYEQYF. The CDR3 region has the DNA TGCGCCAGCAGCTTAACCGGGACTTTTTCCTACGAGCAGTACTTC. The complete variable domain, with remaining parts taken from reference TRBV5-1 and TRBJ2-7, reads KAGVTQTPRYLIKTRGQQVTLSCSPISGHRSVSWYQQTPGQGLQFLFEYFSETQRNKGNFPGRFSGRQFSNSRSEMNVSTLELGDSALYLCASSLTGTFSYEQYFGPGTRLTVT.

The chain couples TRBV29-1 to TRBJ1-1, with D unclear. V lost 4 bases to trimming and J lost 1 base, with 10 bases between them. The CDR3 is made up of 13 amino acids. Per germline, CDR1 SQVTM and CDR2 ANQGSEA. The CDR3 coding sequence is TGCAGCGTTGCTATGGGGAGGAACACTGAAGCTTTCTTT. This codes for CSVAMGRNTEAFF.

V and J are TRBV2 and TRBJ1-6, with TRBD1 matching 8 bases. The V gene end was trimmed by 5 bases and the J gene end by 7 bases; junction bases not matched to a gene: 4. Germline CDR1 SNHLY, CDR2 FYNNEI. The CDR3 is 14 residues long. The CDR3 DNA reads TGTGCCAGCAGTCGACAGGGGAGGAATTCACCCCTCCACTTT. Protein: CASSRQGRNSPLHF.

In this sample, this clone turned up once. The chain uses TRBV6-5 and TRBJ2-3, with 10 bases that match TRBD1. This CDR3 has 15 amino acids. V shed 8 bases and J 3 bases; nucleotides not matched to a gene: 8. Germline CDR1 is MNHEY and CDR2 is SVGAGI. CDR3 coding DNA: TGTGCCAGCTTGCGTGGGACAGGGGTGACAGATACGCAGTATTTT. As protein: CASLRGTGVTDTQYF.

The chain employs TRBV4-1 and TRBJ1-1, with 9 bases fitting TRBD1. V was clipped by 3 bases and J by 0 bases; unmatched bases: 5. Germline CDR1 MGHRA, CDR2 YSYEKL. The CDR3 is 16 residues long. In DNA, the CDR3 is TGCGCCAGCAGCCAGACGGACAGGGGAATGAACACTGAAGCTTTCTTT. Translating it yields CASSQTDRGMNTEAFF.

The chain carries TRBV7-3 and TRBJ2-2; 10 bases agree with TRBD1. CDR1 and CDR2 (germline): SGHTA, FQGTGA. CDR3 length: 17 amino acids. Trimming took 5 bases from V and 6 from J; bases not matched to a gene: 12. CDR3 residues: CASSPRAGTGAAGELFF. The CDR3 DNA is TGTGCCAGCAGCCCCAGGGCCGGGACAGGGGCGGCCGGGGAGCTGTTTTTT. Full variable domain (missing parts from reference TRBV7-3 and TRBJ2-2): GAGVSQTPSNKVTEKGKYVELRCDPISGHTALYWYRQSLGQGPEFLIYFQGTGAADDSGLPNDRFFAVRPEGSVSTLKIQRTERGDSAVYLCASSPRAGTGAAGELFFGEGSRLTVL.

The V call is TRBV6-5, the J call TRBJ2-6, with D uncertain. Germline-derived CDR1 and CDR2 are MNHEY and SVGAGI. V was cut by 6 bases and J by 0 bases, with 9 bases left in between. This CDR3 spans 15 amino acids. In DNA, the CDR3 is TGTGCCAGCAGACCTACAGACTCTGGGGCCAACGTCCTGACTTTC. Encoded protein: CASRPTDSGANVLTF.

The rearrangement joins TRBV18 to TRBJ1-4; TRBD1 might be the D (5 bases). Looked up from germline, CDR1 is KGHSH and CDR2 is LQKENI. The CDR3 spans 14 residues. Trimming removed 0 bases from V and 10 bases from J, with 12 bases in between. CDR3 loop: CASSPPLLTGKLFF. The CDR3 region has the DNA TGTGCCAGCTCACCACCGCTCTTAACAGGAAAACTGTTTTTT.

This sequence joins TRBV5-6 and TRBJ1-1; a possible D gene is TRBD1 (5 bases). With 0 bases removed from V and 5 bases from J, the gap between germline ends came to 17 bases. This CDR3 region has 16 residues. Germline CDR1 is SGHDT and CDR2 is YYEEEE. The CDR3, as DNA: TGTGCCAGCAGCTTGGACCTCTTCGAAAAGGGGACTGAAGCTTTCTTT. Its translation is CASSLDLFEKGTEAFF.

The chain combines TRBV2 with TRBJ2-4; 11 bases align to TRBD2. CDR1 and CDR2 from the germline V gene are SNHLY and FYNNEI. Unmatched junction bases numbered 12, after V lost 3 bases and J lost 8 bases. This CDR3 is built from 17 residues. The CDR3 nucleotides are TGTGCCAGCAGTGACGAAGACCCTATACTAGCGGGGGACATTCAGTACTTC. This translates into CASSDEDPILAGDIQYF.

The gene calls are TRBV6-5 and TRBJ1-4; 8 nucleotides line up with TRBD1. This CDR3 spans 14 amino acids. V shed 10 bases and J 5 bases; nucleotides not matched to a gene: 9. Germline V lookup: CDR1 MNHEY, CDR2 SVGAGI. The CDR3 loop reads CATSDRDRNEKLFF. The CDR3, as DNA: TGTGCCACCTCAGACCGGGACAGGAATGAAAAACTGTTTTTT.

This rearrangement joins TRBV12-3 or TRBV12-4 to TRBJ1-5; D gene ambiguous. V shed 4 bases and J shed 5 bases, with 9 bases lying between them. This CDR3 comprises 13 residues. The CDR3 DNA sequence: TGTGCCAGCAGTTCCGGAGAATATCAGCCCCAGCATTTT. Translating it yields CASSSGEYQPQHF.

V and J are TRBV7-6 and TRBJ2-3, with D possibly matching TRBD1 (5 bases). Germline CDR1 reads SGHVS; CDR2 reads FNYEAQ. V was pared by 3 bases and J by 2 bases, with 9 bases between. The CDR3 extends over 14 amino acids. This CDR3 reads CASSFVGPTDTQYF. The CDR3 nucleotides read TGTGCCAGCAGCTTTGTGGGGCCCACAGATACGCAGTATTTT.

Note on this clone: One end of the junction is discordant with germline, which a read error may explain. The rearrangement joins TRBV12-3 or TRBV12-4 to TRBJ1-5; D uncertain. The CDR3 runs 10 residues. CDR3 in DNA: TGTGCCAGCAGCAGTCAGCCCCAGCATTTT. It yields the protein CASSSQPQHF.

The chain is built from TRBV19 and TRBJ1-2; TRBD1 aligns across 7 bases. Germline V gene lookup returns CDR1 LNHDA and CDR2 SQIVND (reference sequence). After removal of 6 bases from V and 2 bases from J, the junction contained 15 bases not matched to a gene. The CDR3 runs to 17 residues. CDR3 in DNA: TGTGCCAGTAGCAAAATCGGGACCCGGGACAGCAACTATGGCTACACCTTC. As protein: CASSKIGTRDSNYGYTF.

The chain combines TRBV15 with TRBJ2-1, with 7 bases that match TRBD2. Germline V gives CDR1 LNHNV, CDR2 YYDKDF (reference sequence). V lost 5 bases to trimming and J lost 7 bases; unmatched junction nucleotides: 5. There are 13 residues in the CDR3. In DNA, the CDR3 is TGTGCCACCAGCCCGCGGGAGACTAATGAGCAGTTCTTC. Translation: CATSPRETNEQFF.

This clone was detected a few times. This chain joins TRBV7-3 and TRBJ1-6, with D possibly being TRBD1 (5 bases). Between the trimmed V and J ends, which lost 2 bases and 10 bases, there was a span of 12 bases. The CDR3 covers 14 residues. In germline, CDR1 is SGHTA, CDR2 FQGTGA. In DNA form, the CDR3 reads TGTGCCAGCAGCTTAGGAGGGGTCCGATCACCCCTCCACTTT. Translation gives CASSLGGVRSPLHF.